This T cell receptor (beta chain) comes out of a study of T cells after yellow fever vaccination. Study-level findings and limits: Weaker overall, the secondary response nonetheless peaked faster (day 5 versus 15).

Germline V gives CDR1 MNHEY, CDR2 SVGEGT. The CDR3 spans 14 residues. The ends were cut back, 11 bases at V and 4 bases at J, with 18 bases in the middle. This clonotype was detected a few times. What it recognizes is unknown. TCRdb itself ran the 5' RACE reads through MiXCR, one entry per CDR3 protein. Of a few hundred thousand distinct CDR3 sequences in the sample, 8% to 9.5% are singletons; the top ten hold approximately 18%. The TCR was taken from a young man who received the YFV17D yellow fever vaccine. The rearrangement joins TRBV6-2 or TRBV6-3 to TRBJ1-5; maybe TRBD1 (5 bases). The sequencing here drew on PBMCs, taken more than 35 days after the first yellow fever vaccination. CDR3 sequence (DNA): TGTGCCGCCTTAACACGGGGGTGGAATCAGCCCCAGCATTTT. Amino acid sequence: CAALTRGWNQPQHF.